This T cell receptor (beta chain) is drawn from a study of blood T cell repertoires in COVID-19. Across the study: Donors in Cohort 3 counted as recovered after two negative PCRs, clearance, or symptom resolution.

Participants spanned ages about 18 to 95 years and resided in some 22 US areas. In the source study's methods: The assay estimated nucleated cells by amplifying reference gene primers. TCRdb's copy holds only in-frame clones and misses some; the assay was immunoSEQ multiplex PCR. That table is the source of V, J and clone size, and D and trimming were worked out from the DNA. The sample shows fewer than 200,000 clones, 70% to 80% of them seen only once. The CDR3 is made up of 15 amino acids. Per germline, CDR1 LNHDA and CDR2 SQIVND (reference sequence). V lost 4 bases to trimming and J lost 9 bases; unmatched junction nucleotides: 9.

This sequence was found in a woman between 70 and 85 years old in a cohort exposed to, infected with or recovered from COVID-19 (not recorded which). V gene TRBV19 combines with J gene TRBJ1-6, with 7 nucleotides matching TRBD1. Sequencing was performed on PBMCs or T cells enriched from blood (not recorded which). As DNA, the CDR3 is TGTGCCAGTAGTACTGGGGACAGTAGAACTTCACCCCTCCACTTT. This encodes CASSTGDSRTSPLHF. Looking up the rest from reference TRBV19 and TRBJ1-6 gives the full variable domain: DGGITQSPKYLFRKEGQNVTLSCEQNLNHDAMYWYRQDPGQGLRLIYYSQIVNDFQKGDIAEGYSVSREKKESFPLTVTSAQKNPTAFYLCASSTGDSRTSPLHFGNGTRLTVT.